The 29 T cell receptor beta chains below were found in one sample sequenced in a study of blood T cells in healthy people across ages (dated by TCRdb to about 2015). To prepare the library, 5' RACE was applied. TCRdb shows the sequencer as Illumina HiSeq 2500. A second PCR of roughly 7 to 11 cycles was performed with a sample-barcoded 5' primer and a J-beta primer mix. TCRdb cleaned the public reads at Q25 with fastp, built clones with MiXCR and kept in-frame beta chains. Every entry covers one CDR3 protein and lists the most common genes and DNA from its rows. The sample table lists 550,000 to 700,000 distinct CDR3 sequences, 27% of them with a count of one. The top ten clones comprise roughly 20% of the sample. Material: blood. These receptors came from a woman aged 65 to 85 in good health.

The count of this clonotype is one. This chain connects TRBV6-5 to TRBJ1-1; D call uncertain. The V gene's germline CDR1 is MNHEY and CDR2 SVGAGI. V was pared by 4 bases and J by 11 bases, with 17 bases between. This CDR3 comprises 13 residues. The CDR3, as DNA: TGTGCCAGCAGTTTGGGATCAGGTCGTCCGGCTTTCTTT. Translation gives CASSLGSGRPAFF.

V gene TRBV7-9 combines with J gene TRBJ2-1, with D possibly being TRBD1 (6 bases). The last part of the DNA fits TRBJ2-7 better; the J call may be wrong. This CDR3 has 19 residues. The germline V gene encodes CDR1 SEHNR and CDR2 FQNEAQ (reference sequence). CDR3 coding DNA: TGTGCCAGCAGCCACCGTGGCGGACAGTCACCTCTACCGAACTACGAGCAGTACTTC. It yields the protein CASSHRGGQSPLPNYEQYF.

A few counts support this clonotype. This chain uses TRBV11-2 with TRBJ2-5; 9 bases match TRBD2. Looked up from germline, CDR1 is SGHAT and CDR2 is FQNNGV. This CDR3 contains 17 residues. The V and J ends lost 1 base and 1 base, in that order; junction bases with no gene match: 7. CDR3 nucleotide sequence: TGTGCCAGCAGCTTAGGGGGTAGCGGGGGCATCCAAGAGACCCAGTACTTC. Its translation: CASSLGGSGGIQETQYF.

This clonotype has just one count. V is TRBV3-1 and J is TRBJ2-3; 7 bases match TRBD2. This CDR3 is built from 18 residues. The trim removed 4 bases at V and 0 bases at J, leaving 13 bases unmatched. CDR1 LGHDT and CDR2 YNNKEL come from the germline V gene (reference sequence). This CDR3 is CASSLRTTSDSSTDTQYF. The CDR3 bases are TGTGCCAGCAGCCTTCGAACCACTAGCGACTCTAGCACAGATACGCAGTATTTT.

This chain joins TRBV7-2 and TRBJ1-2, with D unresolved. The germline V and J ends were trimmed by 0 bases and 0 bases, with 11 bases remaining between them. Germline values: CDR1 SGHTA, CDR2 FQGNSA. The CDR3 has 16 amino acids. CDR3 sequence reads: CASSLAAGGANYGYTF. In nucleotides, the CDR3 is TGTGCCAGCAGCTTAGCAGCAGGTGGGGCTAACTATGGCTACACCTTC.

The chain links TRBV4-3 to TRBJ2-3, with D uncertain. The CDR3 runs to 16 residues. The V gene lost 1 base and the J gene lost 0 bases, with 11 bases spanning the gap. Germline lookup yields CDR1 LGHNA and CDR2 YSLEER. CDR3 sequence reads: CASSQGASKSTDTQYF. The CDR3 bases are TGCGCCAGCAGCCAAGGAGCGAGCAAAAGCACAGATACGCAGTATTTT.

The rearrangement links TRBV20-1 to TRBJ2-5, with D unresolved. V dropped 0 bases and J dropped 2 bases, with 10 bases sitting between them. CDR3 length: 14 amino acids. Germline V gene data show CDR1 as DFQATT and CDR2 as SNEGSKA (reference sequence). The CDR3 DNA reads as TGCAGTGCTAGAGATTGGGGAAGGCAAGAGACCCAGTACTTC. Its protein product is CSARDWGRQETQYF.

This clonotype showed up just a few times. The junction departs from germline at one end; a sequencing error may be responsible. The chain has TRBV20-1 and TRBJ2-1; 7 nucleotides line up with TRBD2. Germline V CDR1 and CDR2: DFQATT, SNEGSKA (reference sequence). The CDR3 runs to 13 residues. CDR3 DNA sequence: TGCAGTCCTAGCGGAGGGGCATACAATGAGCAGTTCTTC. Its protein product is CSPSGGAYNEQFF.

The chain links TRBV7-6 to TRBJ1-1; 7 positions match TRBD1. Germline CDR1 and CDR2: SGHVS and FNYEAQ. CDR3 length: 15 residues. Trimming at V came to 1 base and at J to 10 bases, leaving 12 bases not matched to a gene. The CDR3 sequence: CASSLERQGLGGAFF. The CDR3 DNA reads TGTGCCAGCAGCTTAGAGCGACAGGGCTTAGGAGGAGCTTTCTTT.

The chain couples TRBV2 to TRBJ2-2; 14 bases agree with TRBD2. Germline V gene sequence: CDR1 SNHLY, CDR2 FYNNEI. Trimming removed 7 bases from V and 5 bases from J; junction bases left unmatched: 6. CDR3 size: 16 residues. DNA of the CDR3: TGTGCCAGCAAGAGGACTAGCGGGGGGCTTACCGGGGAGCTGTTTTTT. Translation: CASKRTSGGLTGELFF.

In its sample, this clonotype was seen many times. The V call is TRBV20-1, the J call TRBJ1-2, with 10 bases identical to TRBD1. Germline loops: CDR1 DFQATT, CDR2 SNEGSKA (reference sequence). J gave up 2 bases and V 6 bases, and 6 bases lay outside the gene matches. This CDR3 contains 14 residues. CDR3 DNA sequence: TGCAGTGCCGCGAAGGGACAGGGGAACTATGGCTACACCTTC. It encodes CSAAKGQGNYGYTF.

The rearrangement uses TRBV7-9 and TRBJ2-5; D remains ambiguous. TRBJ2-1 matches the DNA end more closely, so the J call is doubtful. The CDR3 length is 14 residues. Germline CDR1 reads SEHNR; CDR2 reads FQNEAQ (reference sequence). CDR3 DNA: TGTGCCAGCAGCCCCATAGGGCGCGTCAATGAGCAGTTCTTC. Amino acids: CASSPIGRVNEQFF.

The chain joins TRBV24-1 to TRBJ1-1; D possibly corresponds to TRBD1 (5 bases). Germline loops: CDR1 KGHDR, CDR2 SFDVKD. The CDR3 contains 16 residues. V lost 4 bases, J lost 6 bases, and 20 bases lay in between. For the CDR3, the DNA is TGTGCCACCAGTGACGCTGGGGTTCGGGGGAAGGCTGAAGCTTTCTTT. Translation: CATSDAGVRGKAEAFF.

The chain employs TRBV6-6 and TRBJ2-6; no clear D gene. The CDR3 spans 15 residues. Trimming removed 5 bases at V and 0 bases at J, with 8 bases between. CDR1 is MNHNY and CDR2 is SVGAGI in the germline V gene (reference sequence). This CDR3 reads CASSRAASGANVLTF. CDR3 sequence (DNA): TGTGCCAGCAGTCGAGCAGCCTCTGGGGCCAACGTCCTGACTTTC.

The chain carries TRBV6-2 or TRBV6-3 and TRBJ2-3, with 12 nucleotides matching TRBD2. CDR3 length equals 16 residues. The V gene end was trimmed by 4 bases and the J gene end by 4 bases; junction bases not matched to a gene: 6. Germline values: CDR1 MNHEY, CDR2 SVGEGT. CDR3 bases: TGTGCCAGCAGTTCCCCGACTAGCGGGGGAGCAGATACGCAGTATTTT. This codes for CASSSPTSGGADTQYF.

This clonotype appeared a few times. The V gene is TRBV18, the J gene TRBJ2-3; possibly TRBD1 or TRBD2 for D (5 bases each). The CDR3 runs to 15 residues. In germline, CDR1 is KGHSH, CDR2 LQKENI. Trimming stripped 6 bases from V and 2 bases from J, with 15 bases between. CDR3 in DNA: TGTGCCAGCTCCTCGATGTGGGGGTACACAGATACGCAGTATTTT. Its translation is CASSSMWGYTDTQYF.

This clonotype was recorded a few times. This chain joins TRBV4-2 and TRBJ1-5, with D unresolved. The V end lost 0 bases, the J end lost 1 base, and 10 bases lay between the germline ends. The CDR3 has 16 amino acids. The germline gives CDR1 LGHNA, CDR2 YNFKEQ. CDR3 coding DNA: TGTGCCAGCAGCCAAGAGGCAATTTTAAGCAATCAGCCCCAGCATTTT. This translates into CASSQEAILSNQPQHF.

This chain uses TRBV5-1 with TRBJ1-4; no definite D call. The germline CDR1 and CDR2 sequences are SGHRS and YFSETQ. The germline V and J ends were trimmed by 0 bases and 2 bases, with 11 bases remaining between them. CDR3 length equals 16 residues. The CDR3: CASSLATGWTNEKLFF. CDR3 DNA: TGCGCCAGCAGCTTGGCTACCGGATGGACTAATGAAAAACTGTTTTTT. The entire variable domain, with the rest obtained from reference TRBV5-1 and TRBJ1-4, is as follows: KAGVTQTPRYLIKTRGQQVTLSCSPISGHRSVSWYQQTPGQGLQFLFEYFSETQRNKGNFPGRFSGRQFSNSRSEMNVSTLELGDSALYLCASSLATGWTNEKLFFGSGTQLSVL.

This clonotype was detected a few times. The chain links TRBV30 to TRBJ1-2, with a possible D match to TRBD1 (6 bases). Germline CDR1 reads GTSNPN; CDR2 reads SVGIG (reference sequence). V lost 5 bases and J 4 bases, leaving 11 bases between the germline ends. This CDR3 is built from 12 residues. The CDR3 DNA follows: TGTGCCTGGGCTACAGGGCCCTATGGCTACACCTTC. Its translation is CAWATGPYGYTF.

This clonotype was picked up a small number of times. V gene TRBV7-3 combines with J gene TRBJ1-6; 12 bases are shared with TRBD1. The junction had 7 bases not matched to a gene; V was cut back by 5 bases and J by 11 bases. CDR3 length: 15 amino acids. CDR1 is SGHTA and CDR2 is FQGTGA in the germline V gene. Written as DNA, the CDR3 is TGTGCCAGCAGCGTTGGGACAGGGGGCATGGCACCCCTCCACTTT. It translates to CASSVGTGGMAPLHF.

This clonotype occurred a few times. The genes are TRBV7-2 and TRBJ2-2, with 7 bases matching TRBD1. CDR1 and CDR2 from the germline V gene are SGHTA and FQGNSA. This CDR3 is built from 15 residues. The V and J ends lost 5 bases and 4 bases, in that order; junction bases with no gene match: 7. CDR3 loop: CASSLQGYGTGELFF. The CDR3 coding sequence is TGTGCCAGCAGCCTACAGGGGTATGGCACCGGGGAGCTGTTTTTT.

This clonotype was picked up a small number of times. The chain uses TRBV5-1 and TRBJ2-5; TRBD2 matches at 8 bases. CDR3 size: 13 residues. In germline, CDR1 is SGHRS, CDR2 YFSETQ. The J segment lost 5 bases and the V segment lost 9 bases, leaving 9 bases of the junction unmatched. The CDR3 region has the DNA TGCGCCACTTCGGGACTAGGGCGGGAGACCCAGTACTTC. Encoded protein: CATSGLGRETQYF.

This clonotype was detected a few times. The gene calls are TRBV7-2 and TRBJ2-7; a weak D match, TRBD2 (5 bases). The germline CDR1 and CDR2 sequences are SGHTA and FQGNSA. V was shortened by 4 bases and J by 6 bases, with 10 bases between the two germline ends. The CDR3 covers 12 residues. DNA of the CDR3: TGTGCCAGCAGCTCACTAGGAAGCGAGCAGTACTTC. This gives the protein CASSSLGSEQYF.

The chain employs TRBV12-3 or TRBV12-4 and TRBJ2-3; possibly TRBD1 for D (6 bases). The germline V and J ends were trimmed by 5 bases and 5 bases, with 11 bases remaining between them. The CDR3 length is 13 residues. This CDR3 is CASSTRDKDTQYF. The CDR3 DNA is TGTGCCAGCAGTACCCGGGACAAAGATACGCAGTATTTT.

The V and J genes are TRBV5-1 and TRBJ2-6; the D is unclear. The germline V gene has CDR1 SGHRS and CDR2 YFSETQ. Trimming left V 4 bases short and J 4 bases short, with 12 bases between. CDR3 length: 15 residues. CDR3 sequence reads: CASSLGSTGANVLTF. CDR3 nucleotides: TGCGCCAGCAGCCTAGGGTCCACGGGGGCCAACGTCCTGACTTTC.

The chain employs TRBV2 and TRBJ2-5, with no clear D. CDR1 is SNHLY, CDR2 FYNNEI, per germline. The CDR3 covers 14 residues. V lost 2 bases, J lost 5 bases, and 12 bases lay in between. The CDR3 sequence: CASSELTGDETQYF. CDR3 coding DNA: TGTGCCAGCAGTGAATTGACTGGGGATGAGACCCAGTACTTC.

The CDR3 nucleotides read TGTGCCAGCAGCTTAGATCCGGCTGGTTACAATGAGCAGTTCTTC. Its translation is CASSLDPAGYNEQFF. V usage is TRBV7-2 and J usage is TRBJ2-1; no clear D. Germline values: CDR1 SGHTA, CDR2 FQGNSA. The CDR3 runs 15 residues. V was trimmed by 1 base and J by 4 bases, leaving 11 bases between them.

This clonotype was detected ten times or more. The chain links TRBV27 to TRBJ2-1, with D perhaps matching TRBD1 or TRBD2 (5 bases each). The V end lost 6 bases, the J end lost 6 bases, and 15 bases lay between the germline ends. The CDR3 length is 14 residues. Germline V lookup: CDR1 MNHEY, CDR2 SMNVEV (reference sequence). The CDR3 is CASSLLRDVNEQFF. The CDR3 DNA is TGTGCCAGCAGCCTTCTCCGGGACGTCAATGAGCAGTTCTTC.

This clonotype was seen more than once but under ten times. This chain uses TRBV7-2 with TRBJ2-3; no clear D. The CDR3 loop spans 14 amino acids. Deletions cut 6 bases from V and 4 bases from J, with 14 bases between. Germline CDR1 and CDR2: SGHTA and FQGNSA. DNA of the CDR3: TGTGCCAGCAGTCCCGATATGACCGCAGATACGCAGTATTTT. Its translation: CASSPDMTADTQYF. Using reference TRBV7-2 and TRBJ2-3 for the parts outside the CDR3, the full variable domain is GAGVSQSPSNKVTEKGKDVELRCDPISGHTALYWYRQSLGQGLEFLIYFQGNSAPDKSGLPSDRFSAERTGGSVSTLTIQRTQQEDSAVYLCASSPDMTADTQYFGPGTRLTVL.